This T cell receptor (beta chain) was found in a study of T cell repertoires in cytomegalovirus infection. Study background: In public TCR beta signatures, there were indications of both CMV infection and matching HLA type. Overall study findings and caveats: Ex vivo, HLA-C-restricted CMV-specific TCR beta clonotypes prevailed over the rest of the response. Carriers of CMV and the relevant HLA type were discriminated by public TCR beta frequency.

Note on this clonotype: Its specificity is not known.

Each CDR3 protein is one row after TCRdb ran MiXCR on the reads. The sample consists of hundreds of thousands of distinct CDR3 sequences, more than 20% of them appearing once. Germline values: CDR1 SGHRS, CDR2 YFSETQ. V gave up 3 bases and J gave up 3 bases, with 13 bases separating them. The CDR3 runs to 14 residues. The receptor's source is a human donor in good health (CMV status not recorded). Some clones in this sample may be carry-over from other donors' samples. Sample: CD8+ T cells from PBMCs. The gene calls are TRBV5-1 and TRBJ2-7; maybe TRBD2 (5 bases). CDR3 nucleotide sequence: TGCGCCAGCAGCTCCGGGGAGTGGAGCTACGAGCAGTACTTC. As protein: CASSSGEWSYEQYF.